This entry is about one TCR beta chain. This specimen belongs to a study of shared T cell receptors in the human thymus. Sequencing used immunoSEQ multiplex PCR; TCRdb keeps in-frame clones, though not all of them. The table includes some 760,000 clones, 80% to 90% detected once. V lost 1 base and J 8 bases, leaving 14 bases between the germline ends. Germline V gene sequence: CDR1 PRHDT, CDR2 FYEKMQ (reference sequence). The CDR3 sequence is 14 residues long. The sample also formed part of further work on human thymus T cells. That report adds: Resections removed during corrective heart surgery provided the thymus tissue used. Biased V and J segment usage appeared in thymus and peripheral blood.

The receptor's source is a girl in the first two years of life with a congenital heart defect. The gene calls are TRBV13 and TRBJ1-2; TRBD1 might be the D (5 bases). The sample consisted of thymocytes. CDR3 sequence reads: CASSLETSWGGYTF. DNA of the CDR3: TGTGCCAGCAGCTTAGAAACGTCGTGGGGCGGCTACACCTTC.